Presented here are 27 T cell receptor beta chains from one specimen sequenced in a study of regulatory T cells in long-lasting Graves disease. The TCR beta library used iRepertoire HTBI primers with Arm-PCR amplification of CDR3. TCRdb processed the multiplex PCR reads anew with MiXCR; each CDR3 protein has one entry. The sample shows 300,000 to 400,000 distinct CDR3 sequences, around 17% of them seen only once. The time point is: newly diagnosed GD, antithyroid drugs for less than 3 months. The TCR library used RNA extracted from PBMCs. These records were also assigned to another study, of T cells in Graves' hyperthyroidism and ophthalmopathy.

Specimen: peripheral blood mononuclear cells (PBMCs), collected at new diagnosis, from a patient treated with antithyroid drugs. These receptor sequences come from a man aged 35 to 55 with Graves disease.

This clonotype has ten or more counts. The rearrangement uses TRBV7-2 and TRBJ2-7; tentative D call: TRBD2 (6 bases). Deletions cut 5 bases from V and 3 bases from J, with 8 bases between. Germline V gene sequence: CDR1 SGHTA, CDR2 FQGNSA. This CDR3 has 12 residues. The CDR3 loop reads CASSKTSYEQYF. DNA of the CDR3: TGTGCCAGCAGCAAGACTAGCTACGAGCAGTACTTC.

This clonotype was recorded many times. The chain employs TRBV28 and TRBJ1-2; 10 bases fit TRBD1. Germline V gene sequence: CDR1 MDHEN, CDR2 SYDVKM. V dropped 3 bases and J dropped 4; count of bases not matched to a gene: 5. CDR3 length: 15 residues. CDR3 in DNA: TGTGCCAGCAGTTTGCGAGACAGGGGGCTCTATGGCTACACCTTC. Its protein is CASSLRDRGLYGYTF.

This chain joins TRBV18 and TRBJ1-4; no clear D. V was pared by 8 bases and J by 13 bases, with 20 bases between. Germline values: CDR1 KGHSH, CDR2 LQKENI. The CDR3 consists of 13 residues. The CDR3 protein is CASKPGPDEGLFF. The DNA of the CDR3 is TGTGCCAGCAAACCTGGCCCAGATGAAGGACTGTTTTTT. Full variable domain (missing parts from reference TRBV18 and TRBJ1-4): NAGVMQNPRHLVRRRGQEARLRCSPMKGHSHVYWYRQLPEEGLKFMVYLQKENIIDESGMPKERFSAEFPKEGPSILRIQQVVRGDSAAYFCASKPGPDEGLFFGSGTQLSVL.

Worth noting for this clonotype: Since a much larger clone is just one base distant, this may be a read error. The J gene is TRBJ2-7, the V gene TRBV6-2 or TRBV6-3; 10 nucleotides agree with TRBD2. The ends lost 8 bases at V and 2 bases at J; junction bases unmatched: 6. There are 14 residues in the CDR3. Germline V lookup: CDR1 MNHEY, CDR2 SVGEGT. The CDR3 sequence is CASGWTSGPYEQYF. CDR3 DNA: TGTGCCAGCGGTTGGACTAGCGGCCCCTACGAGCAGTACTTC.

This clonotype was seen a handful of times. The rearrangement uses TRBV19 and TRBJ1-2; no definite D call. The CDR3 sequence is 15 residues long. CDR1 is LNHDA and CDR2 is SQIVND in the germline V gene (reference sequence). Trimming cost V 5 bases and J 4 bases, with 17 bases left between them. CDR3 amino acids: CASSFRPQTVYGYTF. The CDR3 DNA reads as TGTGCCAGTAGTTTCCGGCCTCAAACCGTCTATGGCTACACCTTC.

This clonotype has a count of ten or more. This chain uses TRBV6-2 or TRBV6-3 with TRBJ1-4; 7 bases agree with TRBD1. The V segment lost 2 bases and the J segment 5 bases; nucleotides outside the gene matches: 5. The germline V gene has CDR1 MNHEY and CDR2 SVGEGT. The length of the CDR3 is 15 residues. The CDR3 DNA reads TGTGCCAGCAGTTACCTTGGGACAGCGAATGAAAAACTGTTTTTT. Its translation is CASSYLGTANEKLFF.

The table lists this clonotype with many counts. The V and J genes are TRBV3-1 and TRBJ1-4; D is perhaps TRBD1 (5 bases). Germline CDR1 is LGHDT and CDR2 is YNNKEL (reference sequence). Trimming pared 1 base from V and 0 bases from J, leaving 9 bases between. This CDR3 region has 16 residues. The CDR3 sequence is CASSQGRDATNEKLFF. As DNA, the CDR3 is TGTGCCAGCAGCCAAGGCCGGGACGCAACTAATGAAAAACTGTTTTTT.

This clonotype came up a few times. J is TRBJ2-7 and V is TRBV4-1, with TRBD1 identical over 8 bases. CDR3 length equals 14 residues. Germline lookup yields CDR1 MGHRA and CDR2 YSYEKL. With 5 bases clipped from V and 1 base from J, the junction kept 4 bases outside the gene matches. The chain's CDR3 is CASSSRDRSYEQYF. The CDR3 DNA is TGCGCCAGCAGCTCCCGGGACAGGTCCTACGAGCAGTACTTC.

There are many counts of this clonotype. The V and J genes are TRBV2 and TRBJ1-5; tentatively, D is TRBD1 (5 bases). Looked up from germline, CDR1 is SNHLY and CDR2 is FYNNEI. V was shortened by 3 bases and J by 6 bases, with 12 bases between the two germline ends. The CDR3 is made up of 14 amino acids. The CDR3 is CASSDRFGGQPQHF. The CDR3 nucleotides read TGTGCCAGCAGTGACAGGTTTGGGGGTCAGCCCCAGCATTTT.

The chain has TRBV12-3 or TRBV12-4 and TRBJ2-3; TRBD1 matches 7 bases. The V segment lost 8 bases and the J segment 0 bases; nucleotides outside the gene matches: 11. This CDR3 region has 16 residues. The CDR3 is CASHPRGKASTDTQYF. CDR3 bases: TGTGCCAGCCACCCCAGGGGGAAAGCTAGCACAGATACGCAGTATTTT.

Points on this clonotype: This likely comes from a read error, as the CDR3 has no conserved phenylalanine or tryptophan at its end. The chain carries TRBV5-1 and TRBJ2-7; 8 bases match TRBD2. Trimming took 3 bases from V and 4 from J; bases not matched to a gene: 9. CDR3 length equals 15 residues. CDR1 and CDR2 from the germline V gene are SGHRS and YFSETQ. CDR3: CASSSSGGGPYEQYL. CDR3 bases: TGCGCCAGCAGCTCCTCCGGGGGGGGACCTTACGAGCAGTACTTA.

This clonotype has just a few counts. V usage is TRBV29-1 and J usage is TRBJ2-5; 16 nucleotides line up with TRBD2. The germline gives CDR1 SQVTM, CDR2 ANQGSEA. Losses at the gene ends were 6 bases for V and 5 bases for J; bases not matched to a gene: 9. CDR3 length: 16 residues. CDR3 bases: TGCAGCGTCTTCGGGACTAGCGGGGGGGCCGGGGAGACCCAGTACTTC. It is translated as CSVFGTSGGAGETQYF. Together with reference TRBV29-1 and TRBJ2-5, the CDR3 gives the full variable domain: SAVISQKPSRDICQRGTSLTIQCQVDSQVTMMFWYRQQPGQSLTLIATANQGSEATYESGFVIDKFPISRPNLTFSTLTVSNMSPEDSSIYLCSVFGTSGGAGETQYFGPGTRLLVL.

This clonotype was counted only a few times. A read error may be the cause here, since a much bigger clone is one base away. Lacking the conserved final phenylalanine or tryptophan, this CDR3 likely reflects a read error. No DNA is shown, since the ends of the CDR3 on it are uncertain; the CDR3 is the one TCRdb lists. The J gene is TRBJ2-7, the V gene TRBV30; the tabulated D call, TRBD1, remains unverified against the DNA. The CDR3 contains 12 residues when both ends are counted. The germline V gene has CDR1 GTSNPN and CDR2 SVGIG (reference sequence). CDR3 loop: CAWSSDRGRVYL.

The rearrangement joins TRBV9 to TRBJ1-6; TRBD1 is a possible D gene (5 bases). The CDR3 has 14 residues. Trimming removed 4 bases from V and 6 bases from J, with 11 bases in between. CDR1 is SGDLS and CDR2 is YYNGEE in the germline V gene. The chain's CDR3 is CASSRGGINSPLHF. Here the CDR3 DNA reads TGTGCCAGCAGCCGGGGGGGGATTAATTCACCCCTCCACTTT. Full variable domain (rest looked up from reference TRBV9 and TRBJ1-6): DSGVTQTPKHLITATGQRVTLRCSPRSGDLSVYWYQQSLDQGLQFLIQYYNGEERAKGNILERFSAQQFPDLHSELNLSSLELGDSALYFCASSRGGINSPLHFGNGTRLTVT.

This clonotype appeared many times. As DNA, the CDR3 is TGCAGTGCAAAATCCCCCCGGGATGGAAACACCATATATTTT. It yields the protein CSAKSPRDGNTIYF. The V gene is TRBV20-1, the J gene TRBJ1-3; D gene ambiguous. The CDR3 extends over 14 amino acids. The germline CDR1 and CDR2 sequences are DFQATT and SNEGSKA (reference sequence). Trimming left V 6 bases short and J 3 bases short, with 15 bases between.

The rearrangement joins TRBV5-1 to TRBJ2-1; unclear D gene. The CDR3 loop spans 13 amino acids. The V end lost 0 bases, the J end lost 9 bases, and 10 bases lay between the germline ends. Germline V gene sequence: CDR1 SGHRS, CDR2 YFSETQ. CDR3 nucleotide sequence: TGCGCCAGCAGCTTGGCCGTCGGTACTGAGCAGTTCTTC. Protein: CASSLAVGTEQFF.

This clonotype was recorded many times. The CDR3 loop reads CATSREVMNTEAFF. CDR3 nucleotides: TGTGCCACCAGCAGAGAAGTAATGAACACTGAAGCTTTCTTT. The chain couples TRBV15 to TRBJ1-1; no clear D. CDR1 and CDR2 from the germline V gene are LNHNV and YYDKDF (reference sequence). Deletions cut 0 bases from V and 0 bases from J, with 5 bases between. The CDR3 length is 14 residues.

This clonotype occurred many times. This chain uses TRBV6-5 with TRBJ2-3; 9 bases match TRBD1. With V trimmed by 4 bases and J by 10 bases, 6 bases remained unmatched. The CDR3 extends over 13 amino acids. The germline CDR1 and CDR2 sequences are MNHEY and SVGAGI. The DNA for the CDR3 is TGTGCCAGCAGTTTTTCCGGGACAGGGCCGCAGTATTTT. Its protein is CASSFSGTGPQYF.

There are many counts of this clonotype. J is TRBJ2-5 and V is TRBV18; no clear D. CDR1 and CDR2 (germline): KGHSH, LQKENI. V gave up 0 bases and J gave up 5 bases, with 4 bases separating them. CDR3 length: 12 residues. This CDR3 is CASSPPWETQYF. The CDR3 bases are TGTGCCAGCTCACCACCGTGGGAGACCCAGTACTTC.

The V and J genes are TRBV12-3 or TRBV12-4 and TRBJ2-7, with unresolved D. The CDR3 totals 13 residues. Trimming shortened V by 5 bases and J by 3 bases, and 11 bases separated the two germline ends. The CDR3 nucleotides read TGTGCCAGCAGTCCCGCCGGAGTCTACGAGCAGTACTTC. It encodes CASSPAGVYEQYF.

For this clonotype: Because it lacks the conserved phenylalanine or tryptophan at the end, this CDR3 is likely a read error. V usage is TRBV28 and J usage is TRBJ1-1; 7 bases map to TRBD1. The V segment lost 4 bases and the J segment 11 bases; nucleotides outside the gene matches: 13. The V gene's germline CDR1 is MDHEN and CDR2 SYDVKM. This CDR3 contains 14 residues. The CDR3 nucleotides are TGTGCCAGCAGTTCGTCGGGTAGGGGGCCTCAGGCTTTCCTT. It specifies CASSSSGRGPQAFL.

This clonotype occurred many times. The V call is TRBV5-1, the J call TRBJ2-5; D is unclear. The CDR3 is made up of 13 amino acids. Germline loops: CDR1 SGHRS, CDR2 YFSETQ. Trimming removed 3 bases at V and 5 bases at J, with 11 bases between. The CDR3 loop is CASSSPPKETQYF. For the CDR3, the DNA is TGCGCCAGCAGCTCCCCTCCCAAGGAGACCCAGTACTTC.

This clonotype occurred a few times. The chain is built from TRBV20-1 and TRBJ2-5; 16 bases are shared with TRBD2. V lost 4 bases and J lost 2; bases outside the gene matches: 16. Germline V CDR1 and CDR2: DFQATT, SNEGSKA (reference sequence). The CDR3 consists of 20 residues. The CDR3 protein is CSATDIGTSGGVTRQETQYF. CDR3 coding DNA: TGCAGTGCTACCGACATTGGGACTAGCGGGGGGGTTACACGACAAGAGACCCAGTACTTC.

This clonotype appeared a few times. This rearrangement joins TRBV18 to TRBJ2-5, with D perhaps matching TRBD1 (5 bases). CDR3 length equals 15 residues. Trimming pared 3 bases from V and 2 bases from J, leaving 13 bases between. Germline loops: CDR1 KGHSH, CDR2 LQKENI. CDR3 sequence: CASSPFEGHQETQYF. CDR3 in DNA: TGTGCCAGCTCACCGTTTGAAGGACATCAAGAGACCCAGTACTTC.

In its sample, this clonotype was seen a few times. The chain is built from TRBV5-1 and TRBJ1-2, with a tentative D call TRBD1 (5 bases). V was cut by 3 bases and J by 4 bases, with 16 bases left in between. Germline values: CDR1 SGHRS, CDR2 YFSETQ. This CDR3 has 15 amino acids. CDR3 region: CASSSGAGRFYGYTF. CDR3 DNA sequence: TGCGCCAGCAGCTCCGGGGCCGGCCGGTTCTATGGCTACACCTTC.

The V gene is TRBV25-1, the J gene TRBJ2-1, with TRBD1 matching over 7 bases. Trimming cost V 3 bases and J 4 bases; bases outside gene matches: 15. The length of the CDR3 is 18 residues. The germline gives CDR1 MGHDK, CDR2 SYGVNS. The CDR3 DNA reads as TGTGCCAGCAGTGACCGACAGGGAAGTAGGCAGTTGTACAATGAGCAGTTCTTC. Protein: CASSDRQGSRQLYNEQFF.

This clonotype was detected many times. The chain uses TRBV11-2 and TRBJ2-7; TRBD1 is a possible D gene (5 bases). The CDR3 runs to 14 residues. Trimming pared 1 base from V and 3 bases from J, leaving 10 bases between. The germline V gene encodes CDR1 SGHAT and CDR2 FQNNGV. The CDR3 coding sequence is TGTGCCAGCAGCTTAGGGGCAGGGATCTACGAGCAGTACTTC. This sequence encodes CASSLGAGIYEQYF.